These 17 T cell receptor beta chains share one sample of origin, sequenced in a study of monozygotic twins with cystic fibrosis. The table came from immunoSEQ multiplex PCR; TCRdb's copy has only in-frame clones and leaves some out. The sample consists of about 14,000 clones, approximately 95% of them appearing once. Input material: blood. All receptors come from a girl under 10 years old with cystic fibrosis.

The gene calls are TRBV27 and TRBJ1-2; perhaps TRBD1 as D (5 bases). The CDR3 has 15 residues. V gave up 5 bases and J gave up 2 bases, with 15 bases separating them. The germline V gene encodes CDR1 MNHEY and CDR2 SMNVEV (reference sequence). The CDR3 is CASSPTQGWNYGYTF. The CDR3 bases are TGTGCCAGCAGTCCGACGCAGGGTTGGAACTATGGCTACACCTTC.

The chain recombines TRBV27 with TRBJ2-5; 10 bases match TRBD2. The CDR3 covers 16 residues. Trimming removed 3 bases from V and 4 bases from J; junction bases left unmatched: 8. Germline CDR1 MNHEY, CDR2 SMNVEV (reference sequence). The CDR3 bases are TGTGCCAGCAGTTTCAAGCGGGAGGGCCCTCTAGAGACCCAGTACTTC. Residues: CASSFKREGPLETQYF.

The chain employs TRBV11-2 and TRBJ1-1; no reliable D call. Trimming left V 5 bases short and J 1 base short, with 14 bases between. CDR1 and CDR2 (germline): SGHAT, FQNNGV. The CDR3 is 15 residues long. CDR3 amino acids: CASSPFVGGNTEAFF. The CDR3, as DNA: TGTGCCAGCAGCCCGTTCGTCGGTGGGAACACTGAAGCTTTCTTT.

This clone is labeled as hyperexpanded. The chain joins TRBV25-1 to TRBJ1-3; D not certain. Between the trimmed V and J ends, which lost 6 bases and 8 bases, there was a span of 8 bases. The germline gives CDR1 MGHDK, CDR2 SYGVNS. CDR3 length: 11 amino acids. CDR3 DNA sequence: TGTGCCAGCAGCCCTGGTGACACCATATATTTT. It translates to CASSPGDTIYF.

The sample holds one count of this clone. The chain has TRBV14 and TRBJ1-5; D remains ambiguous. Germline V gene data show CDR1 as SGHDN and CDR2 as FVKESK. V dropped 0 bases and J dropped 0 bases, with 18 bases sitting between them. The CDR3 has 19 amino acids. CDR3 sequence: CASSQDGPLAVYSNQPQHF. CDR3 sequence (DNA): TGTGCCAGCAGCCAAGATGGCCCGCTAGCAGTATATAGCAATCAGCCCCAGCATTTT.

In nucleotides, the CDR3 is TGTGCCAGCAGCTTTCCGGGACAGGGTATCTACGAGCAGTACTTC. This encodes CASSFPGQGIYEQYF. The rearrangement uses TRBV5-4 and TRBJ2-7, with 9 bases matching TRBD1. This CDR3 spans 15 amino acids. The germline V gene encodes CDR1 SGHNT and CDR2 YYREEE (reference sequence). V shed 2 bases and J 3 bases; nucleotides not matched to a gene: 6.

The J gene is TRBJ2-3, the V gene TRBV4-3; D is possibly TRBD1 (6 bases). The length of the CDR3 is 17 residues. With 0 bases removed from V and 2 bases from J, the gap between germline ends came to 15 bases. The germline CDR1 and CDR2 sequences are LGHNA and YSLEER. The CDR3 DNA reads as TGCGCCAGCAGCCAAGATAAGGCAGGGACACTCACAGATACGCAGTATTTT. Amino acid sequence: CASSQDKAGTLTDTQYF.

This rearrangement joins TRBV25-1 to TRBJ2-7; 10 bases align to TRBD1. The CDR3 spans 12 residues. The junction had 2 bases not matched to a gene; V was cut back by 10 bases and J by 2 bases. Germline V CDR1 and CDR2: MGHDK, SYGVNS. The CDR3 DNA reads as TGTGCCACCGGACAGGGGGCCTACGAGCAGTACTTC. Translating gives CATGQGAYEQYF.

The CDR3, as DNA: TGTGCCAGCAGTTCTTTACCAGGGGGCCGATCCTACGAGCAGTACTTC. It codes for CASSSLPGGRSYEQYF. The V gene is TRBV6-5, the J gene TRBJ2-7, with 8 bases lining up with TRBD1. V gave up 4 bases and J gave up 1 base; unmatched junction bases: 9. This CDR3 has 16 amino acids. Germline V gives CDR1 MNHEY, CDR2 SVGAGI.

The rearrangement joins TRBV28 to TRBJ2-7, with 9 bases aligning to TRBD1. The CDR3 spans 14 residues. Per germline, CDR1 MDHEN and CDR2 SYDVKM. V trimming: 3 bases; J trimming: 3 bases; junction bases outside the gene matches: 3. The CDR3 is CASSLTGGFYEQYF. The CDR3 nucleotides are TGTGCCAGCAGTTTGACAGGGGGGTTCTACGAGCAGTACTTC.

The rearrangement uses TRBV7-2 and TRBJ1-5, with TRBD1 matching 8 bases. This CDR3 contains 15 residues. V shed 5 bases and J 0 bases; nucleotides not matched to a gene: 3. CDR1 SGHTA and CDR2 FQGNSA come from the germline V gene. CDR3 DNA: TGTGCCAGCAGCCCGACAGGGGTTAGCAATCAGCCCCAGCATTTT. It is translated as CASSPTGVSNQPQHF.

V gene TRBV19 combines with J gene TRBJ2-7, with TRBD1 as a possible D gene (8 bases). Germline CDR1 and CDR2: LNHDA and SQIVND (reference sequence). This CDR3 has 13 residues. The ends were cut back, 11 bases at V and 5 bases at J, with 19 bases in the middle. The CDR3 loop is CAPAGTGIHEQYF. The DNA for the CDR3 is TGTGCCCCAGCGGGGACAGGCATCCACGAGCAGTACTTC.

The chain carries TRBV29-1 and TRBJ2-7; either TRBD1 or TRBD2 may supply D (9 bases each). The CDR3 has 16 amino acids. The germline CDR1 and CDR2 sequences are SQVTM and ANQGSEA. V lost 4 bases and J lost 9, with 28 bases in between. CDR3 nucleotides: TGCAGCGTTGCGAGCGGGGGGACAGGGCGTACCAGCGGGCAGTACTTC. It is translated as CSVASGGTGRTSGQYF.

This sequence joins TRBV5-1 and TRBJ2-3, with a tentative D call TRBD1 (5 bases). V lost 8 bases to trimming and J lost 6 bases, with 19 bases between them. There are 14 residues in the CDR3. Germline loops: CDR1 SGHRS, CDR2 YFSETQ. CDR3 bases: TGCGCCAGTTCGACCGTACAGGTTTTGGATACGCAGTATTTT. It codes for CASSTVQVLDTQYF.

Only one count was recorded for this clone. The CDR3 is CASSQPTNTRLDQQYF. Here the CDR3 DNA reads TGTGCCAGCAGCCAACCTACTAACACCCGCTTGGATCAGCAGTACTTC. V is TRBV14 and J is TRBJ2-7; D unresolved. V gave up 2 bases and J gave up 8 bases, with 22 bases separating them. The germline V gene encodes CDR1 SGHDN and CDR2 FVKESK. This CDR3 has 16 amino acids.

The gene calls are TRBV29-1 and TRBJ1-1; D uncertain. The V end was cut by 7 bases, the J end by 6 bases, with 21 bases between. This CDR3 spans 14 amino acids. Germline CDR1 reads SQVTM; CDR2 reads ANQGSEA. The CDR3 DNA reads TGCAGCGCCAAGCCTCGGATGGAGGGCGCTGAAGCTTTCTTT. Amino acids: CSAKPRMEGAEAFF.

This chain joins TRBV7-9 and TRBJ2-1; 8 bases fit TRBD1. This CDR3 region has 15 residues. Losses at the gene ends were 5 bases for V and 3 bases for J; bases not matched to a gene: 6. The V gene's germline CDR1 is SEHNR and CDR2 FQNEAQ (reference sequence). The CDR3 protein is CASSPKDRVYNEQFF. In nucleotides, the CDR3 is TGTGCCAGCAGCCCCAAGGACAGGGTCTACAATGAGCAGTTCTTC.